Listed below are T cell receptor beta chains from one sample, sequenced in a study of OX40 agonist ivuxolimab in advanced cancers. Profiling relied on immunoSEQ multiplex PCR, and the TCRdb table lists in-frame clones only, not all of them. Of about 62,000 clones listed, roughly 90% are singletons. The sequenced sample was CD4+ or CD8+ T cells sorted from blood, obtained in a trial of the OX40 agonist ivuxolimab. Receptor source: an adult with an advanced solid tumor such as melanoma, head and neck, liver or kidney cancer. Each CDR3 is given with its conserved first and last residue. The D gene is left open where the match is weak. Clone size is not always given. Where it is, it says once, few, many or a class for expanded clones.

v_gene: TRBV5-1
d_gene: TRBD1
abundance: -
j_gene: TRBJ1-6
CDR3nt: TGCGCCAGCAACCCGGGACAGGGGTATACACCCCTCCACTTT
CDR3aa: CASNPGQGYTPLHF

v_gene: TRBV7-6
d_gene: -
abundance: -
j_gene: TRBJ2-6
CDR3nt: TGTGCCAGCAGCCTCATCTCTGGGGCCAACGTCCTGACTTTC
CDR3aa: CASSLISGANVLTF

v_gene: TRBV13
d_gene: -
abundance: -
j_gene: TRBJ1-1
CDR3nt: TGTGCCAGCAGCCCCCGGGGCACTGAAGCTTTCTTT
CDR3aa: CASSPRGTEAFF

v_gene: TRBV2
d_gene: -
abundance: -
j_gene: TRBJ2-3
CDR3nt: TGTGCCAGCAGACCGACTAGTTCTACAGATACGCAGTATTTT
CDR3aa: CASRPTSSTDTQYF

v_gene: TRBV4-2
d_gene: -
abundance: -
j_gene: TRBJ1-5
CDR3nt: TGTGCCAGCAGCCAAGGTACCCAGCCCCAGCATTTT
CDR3aa: CASSQGTQPQHF

v_gene: TRBV9
d_gene: -
abundance: -
j_gene: TRBJ1-4
CDR3nt: TGTGCCAGCAGCGTAACACATGGAGGGCTTAATGAAAAACTGTTTTTT
CDR3aa: CASSVTHGGLNEKLFF

v_gene: TRBV6-5
d_gene: TRBD1
abundance: -
j_gene: TRBJ1-3
CDR3nt: TGTGCCAGCAGTGAAGGACAGGGCTCGACCACCATATATTTT
CDR3aa: CASSEGQGSTTIYF

v_gene: TRBV18
d_gene: -
abundance: -
j_gene: TRBJ2-5
CDR3nt: TGTGCCAGCTCACCACCTGTGACGCGTGAGACCCAGTACTTC
CDR3aa: CASSPPVTRETQYF

v_gene: TRBV5-1
d_gene: -
abundance: -
j_gene: TRBJ1-4
CDR3nt: TGCGCCAGCAGCTTGAGAGGGGATAATGAAAAACTGTTTTTT
CDR3aa: CASSLRGDNEKLFF

v_gene: TRBV4-1
d_gene: TRBD1
abundance: -
j_gene: TRBJ2-5
CDR3nt: TGCGCCAGCAGCCCTCCCTACAGGGGTTTCGAGACCCAGTACTTC
CDR3aa: CASSPPYRGFETQYF

v_gene: TRBV6-6
d_gene: -
abundance: -
j_gene: TRBJ2-7
CDR3nt: TGTGCCAGCAGTTACTCGGAGACAGATTTATCTGGCGAGCAGTACTTC
CDR3aa: CASSYSETDLSGEQYF

v_gene: TRBV6-4
d_gene: TRBD1
abundance: -
j_gene: TRBJ2-3
CDR3nt: TGTGCCAGCAGTGCAACAGGGGGCGCAGATACGCAGTATTTT
CDR3aa: CASSATGGADTQYF

v_gene: TRBV30
d_gene: TRBD2
abundance: once
j_gene: TRBJ2-3
CDR3nt: TGTGCCTGGAGTGTACACGCTAGCGGGAGTCTTCCAGATACGCAGTATTTT
CDR3aa: CAWSVHASGSLPDTQYF

v_gene: TRBV30
d_gene: -
abundance: -
j_gene: TRBJ2-3
CDR3nt: TGTGCCTGGAGTGTTGTTTGGGATACGCAGTATTTT
CDR3aa: CAWSVVWDTQYF

v_gene: TRBV7-3
d_gene: -
abundance: -
j_gene: TRBJ2-1
CDR3nt: TGTGCCAGCAGCTTAGGCTTCAGGAATGAGCAGTTCTTC
CDR3aa: CASSLGFRNEQFF

v_gene: TRBV19
d_gene: -
abundance: -
j_gene: TRBJ2-5
CDR3nt: TGTGCCAGTAGAACCGGGACGGCGGTAGAGACCCAGTACTTC
CDR3aa: CASRTGTAVETQYF

v_gene: TRBV30
d_gene: -
abundance: -
j_gene: TRBJ1-5
CDR3nt: TGTGCCTGGAGCGAACAGTACAATCAGCCCCAGCATTTT
CDR3aa: CAWSEQYNQPQHF

v_gene: TRBV30
d_gene: TRBD1
abundance: -
j_gene: TRBJ1-6
CDR3nt: TGTGCCTGGAGCCCACTTGGGGGACAGGATAATTCACCCCTCCACTTT
CDR3aa: CAWSPLGGQDNSPLHF

v_gene: TRBV7-3
d_gene: -
abundance: -
j_gene: TRBJ1-1
CDR3nt: TGTGCCAGCAGCAAAATTGGGGTGAACACTGAAGCTTTCTTT
CDR3aa: CASSKIGVNTEAFF

v_gene: TRBV15
d_gene: TRBD1
abundance: -
j_gene: TRBJ2-7
CDR3nt: TGTGCCACCAGCCTGAGCCCAGGGGGCTATCTCTACGAGCAGTACTTC
CDR3aa: CATSLSPGGYLYEQYF

v_gene: TRBV14
d_gene: -
abundance: once
j_gene: TRBJ1-3
CDR3nt: TGTGCCAGCAGCCAAGAAGTATCGGGAAACACCATATATTTT
CDR3aa: CASSQEVSGNTIYF

v_gene: TRBV18
d_gene: -
abundance: once
j_gene: TRBJ2-7
CDR3nt: TGTGCCAGCTCCCGATCGTCGGGCCAATACGAGCAGTACTTC
CDR3aa: CASSRSSGQYEQYF

v_gene: TRBV7-6
d_gene: -
abundance: few
j_gene: TRBJ2-5
CDR3nt: TGTGCCAGCAGCTCCCACCAAGAGACCCAGTACTTC
CDR3aa: CASSSHQETQYF

v_gene: TRBV30
d_gene: TRBD1
abundance: -
j_gene: TRBJ1-4
CDR3nt: TGTGCCTGGAGTGGGGGGACAGTTAATGAAAAACTGTTTTTT
CDR3aa: CAWSGGTVNEKLFF

v_gene: TRBV7-2
d_gene: TRBD1
abundance: -
j_gene: TRBJ1-4
CDR3nt: TGTGCCAGCAGCTTATACAGGGGGGGTGAAAAACTGTTTTTT
CDR3aa: CASSLYRGGEKLFF

v_gene: TRBV27
d_gene: TRBD1
abundance: -
j_gene: TRBJ2-5
CDR3nt: TGTGCCAGCAGTTTGGGACAGTACCAAGAGACCCAGTACTTC
CDR3aa: CASSLGQYQETQYF

v_gene: TRBV7-8
d_gene: -
abundance: -
j_gene: TRBJ1-2
CDR3nt: TGTGCCAGCAGCTTAGGCCGACAGGCGGGCTATGGCTACACCTTC
CDR3aa: CASSLGRQAGYGYTF

v_gene: TRBV5-1
d_gene: -
abundance: -
j_gene: TRBJ2-1
CDR3nt: TGCGCCAGCAGCTTGGAGGGGACCTCGAACAATGAGCAGTTCTTC
CDR3aa: CASSLEGTSNNEQFF

v_gene: TRBV28
d_gene: -
abundance: -
j_gene: TRBJ2-1
CDR3nt: TGTGCCAGCGAATCCACTTTTGAGCAGTTCTTC
CDR3aa: CASESTFEQFF

v_gene: TRBV2
d_gene: TRBD1
abundance: -
j_gene: TRBJ1-2
CDR3nt: TGTGCCAATGCCGGGACAGGGGCTGGCTACACCTTC
CDR3aa: CANAGTGAGYTF

v_gene: TRBV9
d_gene: -
abundance: -
j_gene: TRBJ2-5
CDR3nt: TGTGCCAGCAGCGTATTGGCGTCAGAGACCCAGTACTTC
CDR3aa: CASSVLASETQYF

v_gene: TRBV5-1
d_gene: TRBD1
abundance: -
j_gene: TRBJ2-2
CDR3nt: TGCGCCAGCAGCAAGGGACAGGGGATCGGGGAGCTGTTTTTT
CDR3aa: CASSKGQGIGELFF

v_gene: TRBV6-5
d_gene: TRBD1
abundance: -
j_gene: TRBJ1-1
CDR3nt: TGTGCCAGCAGTTACTCCGGGACAGGGGATACTGAAGCTTTCTTT
CDR3aa: CASSYSGTGDTEAFF

v_gene: TRBV6-6
d_gene: TRBD1
abundance: -
j_gene: TRBJ1-4
CDR3nt: TGTGCCAGCACCGGGAACAGGGGAATCGGGGAAAAACTGTTTTTT
CDR3aa: CASTGNRGIGEKLFF

v_gene: TRBV7-8
d_gene: -
abundance: -
j_gene: TRBJ2-2
CDR3nt: TGTGCCAGCAGTTCCCCAACAACAGGCACCGGGGAGCTGTTTTTT
CDR3aa: CASSSPTTGTGELFF

v_gene: TRBV11-1
d_gene: -
abundance: -
j_gene: TRBJ1-2
CDR3nt: TGTGCCAGCAGCCCGCAGGGGTTCTATGGCTACACCTTC
CDR3aa: CASSPQGFYGYTF

v_gene: TRBV6-5
d_gene: -
abundance: -
j_gene: TRBJ2-7
CDR3nt: TGTGCCAGCAGTTACTTCTCGGTGGGGGCGGGCTACGAGCAGTACTTC
CDR3aa: CASSYFSVGAGYEQYF

v_gene: TRBV19
d_gene: -
abundance: -
j_gene: TRBJ1-1
CDR3nt: TGTGCCAGTAGTTCGACAGGACAACGCACTGAAGCTTTCTTT
CDR3aa: CASSSTGQRTEAFF

v_gene: TRBV7-9
d_gene: -
abundance: -
j_gene: TRBJ2-5
CDR3nt: TGTGCCAGCAGCTTACAGGGAGAGCAAGAGACCCAGTACTTC
CDR3aa: CASSLQGEQETQYF

v_gene: TRBV19
d_gene: TRBD2
abundance: -
j_gene: TRBJ2-7
CDR3nt: TGTGCCAGTAGTATAAGGCTAGCGGGTAACTACGAGCAGTACTTC
CDR3aa: CASSIRLAGNYEQYF

v_gene: TRBV9
d_gene: TRBD1
abundance: -
j_gene: TRBJ1-1
CDR3nt: TGTGCCAGCGGAGGGGGCAGCCTAAGCGGCACTGAAGCTTTCTTT
CDR3aa: CASGGGSLSGTEAFF

v_gene: TRBV11-1
d_gene: TRBD1
abundance: -
j_gene: TRBJ2-3
CDR3nt: TGTGCCAGCAGCTTGGGACAGGGCGCAGATACGCAGTATTTT
CDR3aa: CASSLGQGADTQYF

v_gene: TRBV28
d_gene: -
abundance: -
j_gene: TRBJ2-3
CDR3nt: TGTGCCAGTTCTCGGTCAGATACGCAGTATTTT
CDR3aa: CASSRSDTQYF

v_gene: TRBV5-1
d_gene: TRBD2
abundance: once
j_gene: TRBJ2-2
CDR3nt: TGCGCCAGCAGAACGACTCCGGGACTAGCGGGAAACACCGGGGAGCTGTTTTTT
CDR3aa: CASRTTPGLAGNTGELFF

v_gene: TRBV7-2
d_gene: TRBD1
abundance: -
j_gene: TRBJ2-2
CDR3nt: TGTGCCAGCAGCCTCCTCCCGCCGGGACAGGGGGCCGGCGGGGAGCTGTTTTTT
CDR3aa: CASSLLPPGQGAGGELFF

v_gene: TRBV4-1
d_gene: TRBD1
abundance: -
j_gene: TRBJ2-3
CDR3nt: TGCGCCAGCAGCCAAGAAGGGGGACAGGGCTTAACTAGCACAGATACGCAGTATTTT
CDR3aa: CASSQEGGQGLTSTDTQYF

v_gene: TRBV4-2
d_gene: -
abundance: -
j_gene: TRBJ1-3
CDR3nt: TGTGCCAGCACCATCGGTCCCGGGCATGGAAACACCATATATTTT
CDR3aa: CASTIGPGHGNTIYF

v_gene: TRBV5-5
d_gene: -
abundance: -
j_gene: TRBJ2-5
CDR3nt: TGTGCCAGCAGCTTTATGGGACAAGAGACCCAGTACTTC
CDR3aa: CASSFMGQETQYF

v_gene: TRBV4-1
d_gene: -
abundance: -
j_gene: TRBJ2-2
CDR3nt: TGCGCCAGCAGCCAAGTCGTTGGAGGTTCGCACACCGGGGAGCTGTTTTTT
CDR3aa: CASSQVVGGSHTGELFF

v_gene: TRBV5-1
d_gene: TRBD2
abundance: -
j_gene: TRBJ2-5
CDR3nt: TGCGCCAGCAGTTCCAGCGGGACCCCGGACGTGGAGACCCAGTACTTC
CDR3aa: CASSSSGTPDVETQYF

v_gene: TRBV19
d_gene: TRBD1
abundance: -
j_gene: TRBJ2-7
CDR3nt: TGTGCCAGTAGTAGCAGACAGGGGAGCTCCTACGAGCAGTACTTC
CDR3aa: CASSSRQGSSYEQYF

v_gene: TRBV6-1
d_gene: -
abundance: -
j_gene: TRBJ2-7
CDR3nt: TGTGCCAGCAGTAAGGACAACTCCTACGAGCAGTACTTC
CDR3aa: CASSKDNSYEQYF

v_gene: TRBV30
d_gene: -
abundance: once
j_gene: TRBJ1-1
CDR3nt: TGTGCCTGGATTCGACAGGCATTGAACACTGAAGCTTTCTTT
CDR3aa: CAWIRQALNTEAFF

v_gene: TRBV6-5
d_gene: -
abundance: -
j_gene: TRBJ1-2
CDR3nt: TGTGCCAGCGGGGGGGGTTGGAGGGGAGAGAATGGCTACACCTTC
CDR3aa: CASGGGWRGENGYTF

v_gene: TRBV19
d_gene: TRBD2
abundance: -
j_gene: TRBJ2-3
CDR3nt: TGTGCCAGTACTCGGACTAGCGGCGATACGCAGTATTTT
CDR3aa: CASTRTSGDTQYF

v_gene: TRBV12-5
d_gene: -
abundance: -
j_gene: TRBJ1-4
CDR3nt: TGTGCTAGTGGTTTATCAGGGTCCCCTAATGAAAAACTGTTTTTT
CDR3aa: CASGLSGSPNEKLFF

v_gene: TRBV5-1
d_gene: -
abundance: -
j_gene: TRBJ2-6
CDR3nt: TGCGCCAGCAGCCTCGACAGCTCTGGGGCCAACGTCCTGACTTTC
CDR3aa: CASSLDSSGANVLTF

v_gene: TRBV19
d_gene: TRBD2
abundance: -
j_gene: TRBJ2-5
CDR3nt: TGTGCCAGTAGTATAGACAGCGGGAAATGGGAGACCCAGTACTTC
CDR3aa: CASSIDSGKWETQYF

v_gene: TRBV5-1
d_gene: TRBD2
abundance: -
j_gene: TRBJ2-3
CDR3nt: TGCGCCAGCAGCTTATCCAGACTAGCGGGGAGTGATACGCAGTATTTT
CDR3aa: CASSLSRLAGSDTQYF